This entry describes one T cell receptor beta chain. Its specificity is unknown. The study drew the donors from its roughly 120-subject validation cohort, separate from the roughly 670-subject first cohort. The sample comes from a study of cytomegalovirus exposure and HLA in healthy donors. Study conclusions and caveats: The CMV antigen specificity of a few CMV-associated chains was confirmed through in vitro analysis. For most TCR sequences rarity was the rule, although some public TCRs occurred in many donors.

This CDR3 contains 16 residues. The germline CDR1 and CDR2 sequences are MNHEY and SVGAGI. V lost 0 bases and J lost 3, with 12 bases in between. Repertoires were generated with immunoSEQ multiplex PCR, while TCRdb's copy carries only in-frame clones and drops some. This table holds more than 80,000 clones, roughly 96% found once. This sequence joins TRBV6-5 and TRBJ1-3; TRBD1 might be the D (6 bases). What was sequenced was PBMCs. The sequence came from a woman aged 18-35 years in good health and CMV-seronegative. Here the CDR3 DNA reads TGTGCCAGCAGTTACTCGAAGACAGGCGTTGGAAACACCATATATTTT. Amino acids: CASSYSKTGVGNTIYF.